This T cell receptor (beta chain) stems from a study of shared clonotypes between healthy human individuals. Study outcomes and limitations: It was the few donors that limited the genetic and exposure-history diversity represented. Clonotype sharing among donors, it was expected, would be affected by sequencing depth.

As handled by the study authors: Filtering differed because ImmunoSEQ produced junction-only sequences that carried no quality scores. TCRdb's table, derived via immunoSEQ multiplex PCR, lists solely in-frame clones and lacks some. The V and J calls and clone size are taken from that table; D and trimming were inferred from the DNA. Seen here are about 2 million clones, 85% to 95% observed once, and the top ten hold 0.85% to 1.2%. CD45RO-negative, CCR7-positively selected cells formed the naive CD8 fraction, excluding terminally differentiated effector memory CD45RA+ cells. Donors comprised only Caucasian adults living in Nashville, Tennessee. Worth noting for this clone: The antigen remains undetermined.

Material: naive CD8+ T cells sorted from blood. This clonotype originated in a young man in good health.

The CDR3 protein is CASSHWAGFEGYTF. The CDR3 DNA sequence: TGTGCCAGTTCCCATTGGGCCGGGTTCGAGGGCTACACCTTC. The chain recombines TRBV19 with TRBJ1-2; D gene uncertain. V was shortened by 8 bases and J by 8 bases, with 21 bases between the two germline ends. CDR1 is LNHDA, CDR2 SQIVND, per germline (reference sequence). CDR3 length: 14 amino acids.